Sequencing of this TCR beta chain was carried out in a study of OX40 agonist ivuxolimab in advanced cancers. Study context: The dose of intravenous ivuxolimab that patients received every 2 weeks ranged from 0.01 to 10 mg/kg. General observations from the study: The study found among the lowest clonal expansion in partial responders at 0.1-3.0 mg/kg.

The sampling schedule covered blood at baseline, cycle 4 day 1, and cycle 7 day 1. A word on this clone: No antigen is known for it.

The data were produced by immunoSEQ multiplex PCR, yet TCRdb's version contains in-frame clones alone and is incomplete. The sample yields 50,000 or so clones, around nine tenths seen once. The CDR3 has 16 amino acids. Germline loops: CDR1 SGHAT, CDR2 FQNNGV. The trim removed 4 bases at V and 5 bases at J, leaving 12 bases unmatched. Sequenced material: CD4+ or CD8+ T cells sorted from blood, taken in a trial of the OX40 agonist ivuxolimab. This sequence joins TRBV11-2 and TRBJ1-1; 8 nucleotides agree with TRBD1. The receptor comes from an adult with an advanced solid tumor such as melanoma, head and neck, liver or kidney cancer. The CDR3, as DNA: TGTGCCAGCAGCTCAGGACAGGGTGCAGGCGGTACTGAAGCTTTCTTT. Translated: CASSSGQGAGGTEAFF.